The present TCR beta chain was sequenced within a study of human thymus T cells. Overall study findings and caveats: Related research has reported that thymic repertoires overlap highly among unrelated individuals.

In corrective heart surgery, resections were taken, and these provided the thymus tissue. Congenital heart defects were the reason for the corrective surgery that the donors, healthy Finnish infants, were having. The ends lost 0 bases at V and 5 bases at J; junction bases unmatched: 1. The CDR3 is 13 residues long. CDR1 is SGHRS, CDR2 YFSETQ, per germline. In its sample, this clone was seen once. Its specificity is not known. The protocol was immunoSEQ multiplex PCR, while the TCRdb copy is restricted to in-frame clones and leaves out a portion. The repertoire holds about 120,000 clones, with around 94% as singletons.

J is TRBJ2-7 and V is TRBV5-1, with 8 bases matching TRBD2. The sequenced sample consisted of thymus tissue. This TCR was sampled from a boy under two years old with a congenital heart defect but otherwise immunologically healthy. The CDR3 protein is CASSLAGGDEQYF. The CDR3 nucleotides are TGCGCCAGCAGCTTGGCCGGGGGGGACGAGCAGTACTTC.